A single sample is the source of the 5 T cell receptor beta chains below, sequenced in a study of cytomegalovirus exposure and HLA in healthy donors. The PCR made use of 60 Vbeta and 13 Jbeta primers. Clones were read by immunoSEQ multiplex PCR, and TCRdb kept only the in-frame ones, dropping some. The data show approximately 140,000 clones, and the top ten clones hold approximately 2.4%. The specimen was PBMCs. All receptors come from a man aged 35 to 55 in good health and CMV-seronegative.

V is TRBV18 and J is TRBJ2-2, with 8 bases that match TRBD1. This CDR3 contains 16 residues. V was clipped by 0 bases and J by 4 bases; unmatched bases: 4. Per germline, CDR1 KGHSH and CDR2 LQKENI. The CDR3 reads CASSPPNRGSTGELFF. CDR3 nucleotides: TGTGCCAGCTCACCACCGAACAGGGGGAGCACCGGGGAGCTGTTTTTT.

The chain is built from TRBV5-1 and TRBJ2-7; TRBD2 matches at 7 bases. V dropped 4 bases and J dropped 0; count of bases not matched to a gene: 4. Germline values: CDR1 SGHRS, CDR2 YFSETQ. The CDR3 length is 14 residues. The CDR3 region has the DNA TGCGCCAGCAGCCCACGGGGGGACTCCTACGAGCAGTACTTC. Translation gives CASSPRGDSYEQYF.

The genes are TRBV4-2 and TRBJ2-5; perhaps TRBD2 as D (7 bases). This CDR3 comprises 15 residues. CDR1 LGHNA and CDR2 YNFKEQ come from the germline V gene. Trimming took 1 base from V and 2 from J, leaving 11 bases between them. This chain's CDR3 is CASSQVGGPQETQYF. In nucleotides, the CDR3 is TGTGCCAGCAGCCAAGTGGGGGGGCCTCAAGAGACCCAGTACTTC.

For this clone: Different DNA sequences within this sample yield the same CDR3. This chain links TRBV9 with TRBJ2-3, with 7 bases that match TRBD2. Germline V gives CDR1 SGDLS, CDR2 YYNGEE. The CDR3 sequence is 15 residues long. Trimming cost V 3 bases and J 1 base; bases outside gene matches: 5. The CDR3 DNA follows: TGTGCCAGCAGCGGGGGGGGAAAGGGCACAGATACGCAGTATTTT. Translated: CASSGGGKGTDTQYF.

J is TRBJ1-4 and V is TRBV11-2; D remains unclear. Germline lookup yields CDR1 SGHAT and CDR2 FQNNGV. V lost 4 bases to trimming and J lost 3 bases, with 9 bases between them. The CDR3 is 14 residues long. CDR3 protein: CASSSGVPNEKLFF. For the CDR3, the DNA is TGTGCCAGCAGCTCCGGGGTCCCTAATGAAAAACTGTTTTTT.